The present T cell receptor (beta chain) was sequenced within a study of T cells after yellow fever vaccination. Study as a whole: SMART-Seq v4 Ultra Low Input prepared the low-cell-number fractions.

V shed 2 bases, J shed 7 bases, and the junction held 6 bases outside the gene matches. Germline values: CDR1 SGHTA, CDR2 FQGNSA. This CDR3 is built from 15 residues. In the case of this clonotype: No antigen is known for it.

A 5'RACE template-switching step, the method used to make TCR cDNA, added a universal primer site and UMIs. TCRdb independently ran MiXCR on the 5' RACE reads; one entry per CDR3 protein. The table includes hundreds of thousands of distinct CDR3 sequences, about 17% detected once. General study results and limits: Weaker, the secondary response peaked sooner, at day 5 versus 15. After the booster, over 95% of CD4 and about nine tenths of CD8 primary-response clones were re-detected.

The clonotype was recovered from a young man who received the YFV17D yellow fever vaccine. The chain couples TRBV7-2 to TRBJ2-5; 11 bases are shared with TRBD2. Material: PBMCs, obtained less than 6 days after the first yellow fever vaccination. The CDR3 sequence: CASSLQTSGVGTQYF. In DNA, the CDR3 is TGTGCCAGCAGCTTACAGACTAGCGGGGTTGGGACCCAGTACTTC.